This TCR beta chain was captured in a study of breast tumors, draining lymph nodes, adjacent tissues. Findings and caveats of the study: Tumors had less TCR diversity than lymph nodes, more than nontumor tissue. The lymph node origin of tumor T cells was framed as consistent with a hypothesis, not demonstrated.

This clonotype was detected ten times or more. Its specificity is not known. Using its own MiXCR run on the multiplex PCR reads, TCRdb lists one record per CDR3 protein. The sample yields 190,000 or so distinct CDR3 sequences, roughly 29% seen once. Samples came from axillary lymph nodes draining the breast cancer. J was trimmed by 4 bases and V by 5 bases; bases with no gene match: 5. The CDR3 runs to 14 residues. Germline CDR1 and CDR2: GTSNPN and SVGIG (reference sequence). The source is a female donor with breast cancer. Some clones in this sample may be carry-over from other donors' samples. The sample was axillary lymph node tissue. The chain joins TRBV30 to TRBJ2-6, with 7 bases fitting TRBD1. The CDR3 here is CAWAPGQGANVLTF. DNA for the CDR3: TGTGCCTGGGCCCCGGGACAGGGGGCCAACGTCCTGACTTTC.